One and the same sample provided the 7 T cell receptor beta chains below, sequenced in a study of control samples from healthy donors and cancer patients (dated by TCRdb to 2018 to 2020). Library method: the immunoSEQ multiplex PCR assay. The source is immuneACCESS, and TCRdb retained only in-frame sequences with V and J called. Part of the clones is not carried over; for the studies checked, unresolved V genes explain less than half of this, and the remainder is unexplained. This sample holds fewer than 70,000 clones; approximately 94% were observed only once. 3.5% to 4% of the sample rests with the top ten. The material sequenced was blood. The receptor set was obtained from a young man in good health.

V usage is TRBV5-8 and J usage is TRBJ2-2, with D unclear. Germline loops: CDR1 SGHTS, CDR2 YDEGEE. The V gene lost 0 bases and the J gene lost 5 bases, with 11 bases spanning the gap. CDR3 length: 15 amino acids. DNA for the CDR3: TGTGCCAGCAGCTTGGTCTCAAGAGGAACCGGGGAGCTGTTTTTT. Its translation: CASSLVSRGTGELFF.

The V gene is TRBV7-9, the J gene TRBJ1-2, with D hard to call. The V and J ends lost 1 base and 12 bases respectively, with 12 bases between them. The CDR3 is made up of 12 amino acids. Germline CDR1 SEHNR, CDR2 FQNEAQ (reference sequence). The CDR3 DNA sequence: TGTGCCAGCAGCTTAGGGCCCGGTCCTAACACCTTC. Translation: CASSLGPGPNTF.

The rearrangement joins TRBV14 to TRBJ1-2; perhaps TRBD1 as D (6 bases). V was shortened by 2 bases and J by 7 bases, with 17 bases between the two germline ends. Germline V lookup: CDR1 SGHDN, CDR2 FVKESK. The CDR3 has 15 residues. CDR3 residues: CASSQSGRGESGYTF. CDR3 nucleotide sequence: TGTGCCAGCAGCCAATCGGGCAGGGGAGAGAGTGGCTACACCTTC.

J is TRBJ2-1 and V is TRBV5-1; the match to TRBD1 covers 10 bases. CDR3 length: 15 residues. The V gene end was trimmed by 4 bases and the J gene end by 1 base; junction bases not matched to a gene: 2. Germline lookup yields CDR1 SGHRS and CDR2 YFSETQ. For the CDR3, the DNA is TGCGCCAGCAGCGAGGACAGGGGGTCCTACAATGAGCAGTTCTTC. It codes for CASSEDRGSYNEQFF.

The chain is built from TRBV6-1 and TRBJ1-6; TRBD1 might be the D (6 bases). V was trimmed by 2 bases and J by 3 bases, leaving 11 bases between them. In germline, CDR1 is MNHNS, CDR2 SASEGT. This CDR3 region has 16 residues. The CDR3 nucleotides read TGTGCCAGCAGTGAAACAGGGAACCTCTATAATTCACCCCTCCACTTT. This encodes CASSETGNLYNSPLHF.

The genes are TRBV6-6 and TRBJ2-4, with D possibly TRBD2 on 7 matching bases. The CDR3 spans 16 residues. V lost 6 bases, J lost 7 bases, and 22 bases lay in between. Germline V lookup: CDR1 MNHNY, CDR2 SVGAGI (reference sequence). The CDR3 nucleotides read TGTGCCAGCAGAGGGGGGGACCTGCATCATCTGAACATTCAGTACTTC. Translated, it gives CASRGGDLHHLNIQYF.

The rearrangement links TRBV6-4 to TRBJ2-7; 11 nucleotides match TRBD2. Looked up from germline, CDR1 is MRHNA and CDR2 is SNTAGT. The CDR3 spans 13 residues. Trimming at V came to 5 bases and at J to 9 bases, leaving 6 bases not matched to a gene. This CDR3 is CASSRLAGSPQYF. In nucleotides, the CDR3 is TGTGCCAGCAGTCGACTAGCGGGATCCCCGCAGTACTTC.